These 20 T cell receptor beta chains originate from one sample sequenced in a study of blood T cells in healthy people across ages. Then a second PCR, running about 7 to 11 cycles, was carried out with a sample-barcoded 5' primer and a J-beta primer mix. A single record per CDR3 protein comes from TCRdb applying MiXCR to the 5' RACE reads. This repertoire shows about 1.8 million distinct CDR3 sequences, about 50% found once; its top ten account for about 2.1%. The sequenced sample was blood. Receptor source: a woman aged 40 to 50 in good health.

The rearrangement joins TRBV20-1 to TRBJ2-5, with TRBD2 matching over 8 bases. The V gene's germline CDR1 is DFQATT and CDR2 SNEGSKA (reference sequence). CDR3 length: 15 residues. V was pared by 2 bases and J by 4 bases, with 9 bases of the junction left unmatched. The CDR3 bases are TGCAGTGCTAGATTGGAGGGACTAGGCCGAGAGACCCAGTACTTC. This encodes CSARLEGLGRETQYF.

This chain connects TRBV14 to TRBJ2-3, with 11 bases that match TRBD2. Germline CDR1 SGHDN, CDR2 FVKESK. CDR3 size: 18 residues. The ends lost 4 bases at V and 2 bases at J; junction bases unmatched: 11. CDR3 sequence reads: CASSRTSGWGSLTDTQYF. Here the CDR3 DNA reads TGTGCCAGCAGCCGGACTAGCGGGTGGGGAAGCCTCACAGATACGCAGTATTTT.

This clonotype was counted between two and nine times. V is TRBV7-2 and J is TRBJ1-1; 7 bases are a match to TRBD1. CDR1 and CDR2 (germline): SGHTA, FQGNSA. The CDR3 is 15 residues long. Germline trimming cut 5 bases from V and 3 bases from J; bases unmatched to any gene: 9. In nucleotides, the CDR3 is TGTGCCAGCAGCCCCCAGGGGGGGGCTTACACTGAAGCTTTCTTT. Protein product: CASSPQGGAYTEAFF.

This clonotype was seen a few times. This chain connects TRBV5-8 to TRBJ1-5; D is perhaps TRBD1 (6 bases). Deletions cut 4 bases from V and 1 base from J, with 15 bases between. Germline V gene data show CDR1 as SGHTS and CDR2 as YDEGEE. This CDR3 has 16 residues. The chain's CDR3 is CASSRGQMLSNQPQHF. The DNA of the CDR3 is TGTGCCAGCAGCAGAGGACAGATGTTAAGCAATCAGCCCCAGCATTTT.

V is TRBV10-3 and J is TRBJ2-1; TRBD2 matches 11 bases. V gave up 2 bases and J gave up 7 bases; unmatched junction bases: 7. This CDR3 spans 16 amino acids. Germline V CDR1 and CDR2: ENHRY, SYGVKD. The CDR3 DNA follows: TGTGCCATCAGTGAGACTACGGGACTAGCGGTGAATGAGCAGTTCTTC. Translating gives CAISETTGLAVNEQFF.

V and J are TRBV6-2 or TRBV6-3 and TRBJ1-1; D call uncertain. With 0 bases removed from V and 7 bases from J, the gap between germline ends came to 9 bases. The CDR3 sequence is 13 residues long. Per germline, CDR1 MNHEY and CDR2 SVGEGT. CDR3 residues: CASSYSLGSEAFF. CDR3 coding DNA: TGTGCCAGCAGTTACTCGCTGGGGAGTGAAGCTTTCTTT.

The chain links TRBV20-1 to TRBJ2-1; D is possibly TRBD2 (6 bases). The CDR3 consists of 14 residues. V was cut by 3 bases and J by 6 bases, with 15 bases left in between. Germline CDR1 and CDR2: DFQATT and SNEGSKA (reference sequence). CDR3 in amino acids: CSASRDSRVNEQFF. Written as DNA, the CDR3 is TGCAGTGCTAGCCGGGACTCCCGGGTCAATGAGCAGTTCTTC.

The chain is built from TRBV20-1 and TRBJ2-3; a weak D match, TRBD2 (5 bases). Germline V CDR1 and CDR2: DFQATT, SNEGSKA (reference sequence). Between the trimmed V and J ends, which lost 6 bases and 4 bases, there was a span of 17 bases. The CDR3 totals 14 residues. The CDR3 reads CSAKQGRYPDTQYF. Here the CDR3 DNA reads TGCAGTGCAAAACAAGGGAGATATCCAGATACGCAGTATTTT.

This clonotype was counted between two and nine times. The CDR3 sequence is CSATRGGDTDTQYF. The CDR3 nucleotides are TGCAGTGCTACCCGGGGGGGCGACACAGATACGCAGTATTTT. The chain links TRBV20-1 to TRBJ2-3, with 8 bases aligning to TRBD2. V shed 4 bases and J 2 bases; nucleotides not matched to a gene: 5. Germline values: CDR1 DFQATT, CDR2 SNEGSKA (reference sequence). The CDR3 has 14 residues.

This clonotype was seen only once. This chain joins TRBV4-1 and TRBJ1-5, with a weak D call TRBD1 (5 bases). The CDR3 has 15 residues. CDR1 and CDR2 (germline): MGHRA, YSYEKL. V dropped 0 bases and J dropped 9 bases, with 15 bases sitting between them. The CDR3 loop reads CASSQEGSGQRPQHF. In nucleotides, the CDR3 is TGCGCCAGCAGCCAAGAGGGGTCAGGGCAACGGCCCCAGCATTTT.

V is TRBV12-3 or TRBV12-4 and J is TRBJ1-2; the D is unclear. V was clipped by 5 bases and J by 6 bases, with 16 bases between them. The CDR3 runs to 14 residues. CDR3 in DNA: TGTGCCAGCAGTGATACCGAGGTGTGGGATGGCTACACCTTC. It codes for CASSDTEVWDGYTF.

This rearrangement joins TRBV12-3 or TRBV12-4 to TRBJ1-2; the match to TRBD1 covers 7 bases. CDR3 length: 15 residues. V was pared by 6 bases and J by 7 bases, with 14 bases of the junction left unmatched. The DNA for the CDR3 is TGTGCCAGCAGGGGGACAGCGATACACCTTCGTGGCTACACCTTC. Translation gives CASRGTAIHLRGYTF.

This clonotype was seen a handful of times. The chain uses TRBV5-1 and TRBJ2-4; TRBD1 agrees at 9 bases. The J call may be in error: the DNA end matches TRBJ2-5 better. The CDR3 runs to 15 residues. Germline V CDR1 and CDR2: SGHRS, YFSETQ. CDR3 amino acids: CASSLGQGVLETQYF. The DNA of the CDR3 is TGCGCCAGCAGCTTGGGACAGGGGGTATTGGAGACCCAGTACTTC.

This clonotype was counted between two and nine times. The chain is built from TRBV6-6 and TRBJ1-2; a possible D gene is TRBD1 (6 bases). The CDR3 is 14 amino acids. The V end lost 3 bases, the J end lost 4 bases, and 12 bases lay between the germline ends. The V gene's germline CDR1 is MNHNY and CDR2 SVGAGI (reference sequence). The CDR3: CASSYVGGGYGYTF. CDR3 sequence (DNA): TGTGCCAGCAGTTATGTTGGGGGCGGCTATGGCTACACCTTC.

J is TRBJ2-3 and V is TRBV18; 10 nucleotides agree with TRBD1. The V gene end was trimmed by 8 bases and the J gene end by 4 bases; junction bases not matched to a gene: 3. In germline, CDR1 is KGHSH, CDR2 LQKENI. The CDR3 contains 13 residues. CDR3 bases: TGTGCCAGCGGACAGGGGGTGGCAGATACGCAGTATTTT. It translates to CASGQGVADTQYF.

The CDR3 reads CSARANRVRSYTF. The CDR3 coding sequence is TGCAGTGCTAGGGCGAACAGGGTTCGGAGCTACACCTTC. The chain uses TRBV20-1 and TRBJ1-2, with D perhaps TRBD1 (6 bases). V lost 3 bases and J 9 bases, leaving 17 bases between the germline ends. CDR3 size: 13 residues. CDR1 is DFQATT, CDR2 SNEGSKA, per germline (reference sequence).

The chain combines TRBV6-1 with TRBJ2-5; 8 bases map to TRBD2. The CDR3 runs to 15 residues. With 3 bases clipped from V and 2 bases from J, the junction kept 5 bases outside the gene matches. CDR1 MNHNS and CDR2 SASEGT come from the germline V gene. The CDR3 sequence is CASSDRRGAQETQYF. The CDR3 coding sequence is TGTGCCAGCAGTGACAGGCGGGGGGCACAAGAGACCCAGTACTTC.

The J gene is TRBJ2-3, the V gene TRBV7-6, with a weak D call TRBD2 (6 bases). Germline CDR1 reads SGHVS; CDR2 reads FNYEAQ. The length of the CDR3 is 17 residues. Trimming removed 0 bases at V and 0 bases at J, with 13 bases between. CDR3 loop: CASSLARRGYSTDTQYF. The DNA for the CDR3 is TGTGCCAGCAGCTTAGCGAGACGGGGGTATAGCACAGATACGCAGTATTTT.

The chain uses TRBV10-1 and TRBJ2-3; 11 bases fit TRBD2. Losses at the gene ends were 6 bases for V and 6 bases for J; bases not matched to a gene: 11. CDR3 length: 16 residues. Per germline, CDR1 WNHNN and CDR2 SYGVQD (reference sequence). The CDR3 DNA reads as TGCGCCAGCAGGGAATCTCTAGCGGGGGGCCGGGATACGCAGTATTTT. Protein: CASRESLAGGRDTQYF.

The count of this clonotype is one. CDR3 loop: CASSPDRGYPPLHF. The CDR3 DNA reads TGTGCCAGCAGCCCGGACAGGGGATATCCACCCCTCCACTTT. The genes are TRBV6-2 or TRBV6-3 and TRBJ1-6, with TRBD1 identical over 9 bases. The CDR3 is 14 amino acids. Germline loops: CDR1 MNHEY, CDR2 SVGEGT. V trimming: 6 bases; J trimming: 11 bases; junction bases outside the gene matches: 8.